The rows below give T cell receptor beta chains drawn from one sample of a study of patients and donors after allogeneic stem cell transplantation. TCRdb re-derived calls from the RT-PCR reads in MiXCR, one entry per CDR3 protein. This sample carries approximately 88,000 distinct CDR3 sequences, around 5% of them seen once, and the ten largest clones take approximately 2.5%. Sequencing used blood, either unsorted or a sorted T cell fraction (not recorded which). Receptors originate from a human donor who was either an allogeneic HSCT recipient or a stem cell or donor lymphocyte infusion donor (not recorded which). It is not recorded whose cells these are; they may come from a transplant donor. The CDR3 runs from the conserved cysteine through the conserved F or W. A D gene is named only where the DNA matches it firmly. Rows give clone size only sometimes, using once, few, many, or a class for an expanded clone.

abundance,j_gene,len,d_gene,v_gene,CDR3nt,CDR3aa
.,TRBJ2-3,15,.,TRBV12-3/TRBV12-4,TGTGCCAGCAGTTTAGGAGGGGGGGACACAGATACGCAGTATTTT,CASSLGGGDTDTQYF
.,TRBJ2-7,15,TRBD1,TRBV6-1,TGTGCCAGCAGAGATCCGGGACAGGGCGCCTACGAGCAGTACTTC,CASRDPGQGAYEQYF
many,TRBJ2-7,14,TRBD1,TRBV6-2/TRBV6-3,TGTGCCAGCCGACCGGGACAGGGATCCTACGAGCAGTACTTC,CASRPGQGSYEQYF
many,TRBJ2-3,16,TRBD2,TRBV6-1,TGTGCCAGCAGTGAAACTAGCGGGGGAGGCGCAGATACGCAGTATTTT,CASSETSGGGADTQYF
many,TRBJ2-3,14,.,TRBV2,TGTGCCAGCAGTGACCGGGGCTTTACAGATACGCAGTATTTT,CASSDRGFTDTQYF
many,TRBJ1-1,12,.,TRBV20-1,TGCAGTGCTAGACAGATGAACACTGAAGCTTTCTTT,CSARQMNTEAFF
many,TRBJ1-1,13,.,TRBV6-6,TGTGCCTCTGTACAGGCTCCGAACACTGAAGCTTTCTTT,CASVQAPNTEAFF
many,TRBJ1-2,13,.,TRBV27,TGTGCCAGCAGACTAACTTGGAACTATGGCTACACCTTC,CASRLTWNYGYTF
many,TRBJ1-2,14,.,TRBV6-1,TGTGCCAGCAGAGGGGACGGAGCTAACTATGGCTACACCTTC,CASRGDGANYGYTF
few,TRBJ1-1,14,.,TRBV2,TGTGCCAGCTTGGACCCAACGGGGGGGACTGAAGCTTTCTTT,CASLDPTGGTEAFF
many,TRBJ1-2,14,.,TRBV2,TGTGCCAGCAGTGAAATGTCAGGGTGGTATGGCTACACCTTC,CASSEMSGWYGYTF
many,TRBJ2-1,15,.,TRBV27,TGTGCCAGCAGTCCGTGGGCGGCCTCCTGGGATGAGCAGTTCTTC,CASSPWAASWDEQFF
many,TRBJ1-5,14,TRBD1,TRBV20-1,TGCAGTGCTAGAGATCGGGCAGGGGGCCAGCCCCAGCATTTT,CSARDRAGGQPQHF
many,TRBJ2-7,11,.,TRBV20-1,TGCAGTGCTCGTGAGGCCACCGGGCAGTACTTC,CSAREATGQYF
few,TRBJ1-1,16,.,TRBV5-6,TGTGCCAGCAGCTGGAGCGGGTCCAGGATTGACACTGAAGCTTTCTTT,CASSWSGSRIDTEAFF
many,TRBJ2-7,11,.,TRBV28,TGTGCCAGCGGATCTGTATACGAGCAGTACTTC,CASGSVYEQYF
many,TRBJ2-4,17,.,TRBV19,TGTGCCAGTAGTTCTCCCGGACAGAGACTAGCCAAAAACATTCAGTACTTC,CASSSPGQRLAKNIQYF
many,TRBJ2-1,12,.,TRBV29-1,TGCAGCGTTGAATTCCTAGGTAATGAGCAGTTCTTC,CSVEFLGNEQFF
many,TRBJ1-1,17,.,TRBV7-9,TGTGCCAGCAGCTTGATCGGGGTTAAGGGCATGAACACTGAAGCTTTCTTT,CASSLIGVKGMNTEAFF
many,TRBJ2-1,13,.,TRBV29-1,TGCAGCGTTGGAGCAGGGGTCCTCAATGAGCAGTTCTTC,CSVGAGVLNEQFF
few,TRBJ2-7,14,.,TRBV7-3,TGTGCCAGCAGCGGTACAGGGGGAGGGCGGGAGCAGTACTTC,CASSGTGGGREQYF
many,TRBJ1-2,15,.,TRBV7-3,TGTGCCAGCAGCTCCAACACCGGTGCCCTTGGCGGCTACACCTTC,CASSSNTGALGGYTF
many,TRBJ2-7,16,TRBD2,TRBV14,TGTGCCAGCAGCCGAGGGCGGGGGGCTCCCCCCTACGAGCAGTACTTC,CASSRGRGAPPYEQYF
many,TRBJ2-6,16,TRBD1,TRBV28,TGTGCCAGCAGTACAGGGGGCAGCTCTGGGGCCAACGTCCTGACTTTC,CASSTGGSSGANVLTF
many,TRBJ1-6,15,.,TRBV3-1,TGTGCCAGCAGCCAAGATACACGCTACGGGTCACCCCTCCACTTT,CASSQDTRYGSPLHF
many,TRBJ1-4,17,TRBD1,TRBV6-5,TGTGCCAGCAGTTACTCGACAGGGAGGGCAACTAATGAAAAACTGTTTTTT,CASSYSTGRATNEKLFF